Following are 4 T cell receptor beta chains from one sample sequenced in a study of long-term antiretroviral therapy in people with HIV. This was the immunoSEQ v3.0 assay at survey level. TCRdb's copy holds only in-frame clones and misses some; the assay was immunoSEQ multiplex PCR. In the table there are about 33,000 clones, 60% to 85% of which are singletons. The sequencing used unsorted PBMCs, collected 2 years after starting antiretroviral therapy. The receptors shown here come from a woman in her forties or fifties with HIV.

DNA of the CDR3: TGTGCCAGCAGCTTATCATCCCACAGGGATGTGCAGTTCTTC. Translated: CASSLSSHRDVQFF. The chain combines TRBV7-3 with TRBJ2-1; the D gene is possibly TRBD1 (6 bases). The CDR3 length is 14 residues. The germline V gene encodes CDR1 SGHTA and CDR2 FQGTGA. The V and J ends lost 2 bases and 12 bases respectively, with 17 bases between them.

This sequence joins TRBV7-2 and TRBJ1-6; D perhaps matches TRBD1 (5 bases). This CDR3 comprises 16 residues. Germline V gene lookup returns CDR1 SGHTA and CDR2 FQGNSA. Trimming left V 1 base short and J 7 bases short, with 14 bases between. The CDR3 spells CASSLDSRQGNSPLHF. In DNA form, the CDR3 reads TGTGCCAGCAGCTTAGACTCGAGGCAGGGAAATTCACCCCTCCACTTT. Drawing the rest from reference TRBV7-2 and TRBJ1-6, the complete variable domain is GAGVSQSPSNKVTEKGKDVELRCDPISGHTALYWYRQSLGQGLEFLIYFQGNSAPDKSGLPSDRFSAERTGGSVSTLTIQRTQQEDSAVYLCASSLDSRQGNSPLHFGNGTRLTVT.

The chain uses TRBV2 and TRBJ2-3; TRBD2 aligns across 9 bases. This CDR3 has 15 amino acids. CDR1 and CDR2 (germline): SNHLY, FYNNEI. The ends lost 7 bases at V and 4 bases at J; junction bases unmatched: 9. The CDR3 protein is CASKLAGVQADTQYF. In DNA form, the CDR3 reads TGTGCCAGCAAATTAGCGGGGGTACAAGCAGATACGCAGTATTTT.

In this sample, this clone turned up a few times. This chain connects TRBV5-1 to TRBJ1-2; D uncertain. CDR1 and CDR2 from the germline V gene are SGHRS and YFSETQ. Trimming pared 0 bases from V and 4 bases from J, leaving 10 bases between. The CDR3 contains 14 residues. The CDR3 region has the DNA TGCGCCAGCAGCTTGGACCCCGCTGGCTATGGCTACACCTTC. It codes for CASSLDPAGYGYTF.